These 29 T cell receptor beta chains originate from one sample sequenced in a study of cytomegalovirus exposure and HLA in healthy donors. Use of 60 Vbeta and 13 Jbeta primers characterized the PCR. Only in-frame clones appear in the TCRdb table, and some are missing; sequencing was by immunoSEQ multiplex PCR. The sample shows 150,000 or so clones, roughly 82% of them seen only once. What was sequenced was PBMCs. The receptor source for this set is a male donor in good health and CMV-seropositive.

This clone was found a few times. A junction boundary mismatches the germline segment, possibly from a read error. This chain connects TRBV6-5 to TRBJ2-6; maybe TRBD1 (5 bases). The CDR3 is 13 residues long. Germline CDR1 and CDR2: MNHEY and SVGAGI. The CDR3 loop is CASCLSGANGLTF. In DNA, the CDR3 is TGTGCCAGCTGTCTTTCTGGGGCCAACGGCCTGACTTTC.

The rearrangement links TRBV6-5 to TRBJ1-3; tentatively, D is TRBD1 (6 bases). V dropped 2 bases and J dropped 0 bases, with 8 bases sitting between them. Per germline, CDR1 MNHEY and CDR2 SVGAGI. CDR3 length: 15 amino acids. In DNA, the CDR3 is TGTGCCAGCAGTTACAGGGGGGGCTCTGGAAACACCATATATTTT. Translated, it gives CASSYRGGSGNTIYF.

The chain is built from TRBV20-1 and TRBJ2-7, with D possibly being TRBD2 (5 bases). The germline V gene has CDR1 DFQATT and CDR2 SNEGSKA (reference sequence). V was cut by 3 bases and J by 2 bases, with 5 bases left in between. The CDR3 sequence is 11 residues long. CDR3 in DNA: TGCAGTGCTAGCGGGACCTACGAGCAGTACTTC. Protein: CSASGTYEQYF.

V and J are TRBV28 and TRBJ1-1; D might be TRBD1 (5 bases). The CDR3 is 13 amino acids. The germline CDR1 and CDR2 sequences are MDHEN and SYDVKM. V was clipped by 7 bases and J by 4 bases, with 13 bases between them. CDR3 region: CASNAGPITEAFF. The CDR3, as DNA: TGTGCCAGCAATGCGGGACCGATCACTGAAGCTTTCTTT.

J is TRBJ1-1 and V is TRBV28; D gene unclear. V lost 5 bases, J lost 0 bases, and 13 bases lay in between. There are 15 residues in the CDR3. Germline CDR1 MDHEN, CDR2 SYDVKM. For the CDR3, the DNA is TGTGCCAGCAGTCTACTATTGGCCTTGAACACTGAAGCTTTCTTT. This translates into CASSLLLALNTEAFF.

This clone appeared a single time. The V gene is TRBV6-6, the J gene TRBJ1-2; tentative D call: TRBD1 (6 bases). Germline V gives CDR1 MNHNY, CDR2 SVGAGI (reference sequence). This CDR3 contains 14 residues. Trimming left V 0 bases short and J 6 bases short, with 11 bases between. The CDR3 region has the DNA TGTGCCAGCAGTTACTCGAGCGGGGGGCATGGCTACACCTTC. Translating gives CASSYSSGGHGYTF.

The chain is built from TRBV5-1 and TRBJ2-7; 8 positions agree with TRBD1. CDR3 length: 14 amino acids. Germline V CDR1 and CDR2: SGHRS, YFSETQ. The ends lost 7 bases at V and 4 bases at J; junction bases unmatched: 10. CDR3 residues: CASGTGQGAYEQYF. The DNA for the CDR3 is TGCGCCAGCGGGACCGGACAGGGTGCGTACGAGCAGTACTTC.

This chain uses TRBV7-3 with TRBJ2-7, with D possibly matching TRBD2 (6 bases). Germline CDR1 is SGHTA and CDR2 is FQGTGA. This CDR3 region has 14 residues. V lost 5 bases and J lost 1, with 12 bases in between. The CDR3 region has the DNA TGTGCCAGCAGCCCCGGGGCGGGATCCTACGAGCAGTACTTC. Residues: CASSPGAGSYEQYF. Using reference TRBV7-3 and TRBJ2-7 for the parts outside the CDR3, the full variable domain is GAGVSQTPSNKVTEKGKYVELRCDPISGHTALYWYRQSLGQGPEFLIYFQGTGAADDSGLPNDRFFAVRPEGSVSTLKIQRTERGDSAVYLCASSPGAGSYEQYFGPGTRLTVT.

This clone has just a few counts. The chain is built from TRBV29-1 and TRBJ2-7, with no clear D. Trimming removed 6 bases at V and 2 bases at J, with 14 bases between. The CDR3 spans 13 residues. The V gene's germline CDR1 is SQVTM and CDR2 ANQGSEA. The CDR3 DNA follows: TGCAGCGTAGTCGGTCAAGGAGCCTACGAGCAGTACTTC. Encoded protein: CSVVGQGAYEQYF.

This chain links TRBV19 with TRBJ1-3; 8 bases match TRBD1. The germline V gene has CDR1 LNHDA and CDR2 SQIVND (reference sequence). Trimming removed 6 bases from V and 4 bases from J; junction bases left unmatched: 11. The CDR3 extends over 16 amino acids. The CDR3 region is CASSHRQGIWGNTIYF. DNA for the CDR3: TGTGCCAGTAGCCACCGACAGGGGATTTGGGGAAACACCATATATTTT.

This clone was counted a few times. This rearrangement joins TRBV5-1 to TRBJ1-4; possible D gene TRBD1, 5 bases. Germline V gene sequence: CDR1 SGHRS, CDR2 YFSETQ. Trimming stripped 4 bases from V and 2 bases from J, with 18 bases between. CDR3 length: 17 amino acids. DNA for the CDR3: TGCGCCAGCAGCACCGGAGGGAGGGGAGGCACTAATGAAAAACTGTTTTTT. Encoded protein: CASSTGGRGGTNEKLFF.

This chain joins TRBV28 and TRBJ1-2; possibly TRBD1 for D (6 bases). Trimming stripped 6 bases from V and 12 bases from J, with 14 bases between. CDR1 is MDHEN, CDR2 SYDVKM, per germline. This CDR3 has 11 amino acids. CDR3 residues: CASRHQGQNTF. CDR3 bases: TGTGCCAGCAGGCACCAGGGGCAGAACACCTTC.

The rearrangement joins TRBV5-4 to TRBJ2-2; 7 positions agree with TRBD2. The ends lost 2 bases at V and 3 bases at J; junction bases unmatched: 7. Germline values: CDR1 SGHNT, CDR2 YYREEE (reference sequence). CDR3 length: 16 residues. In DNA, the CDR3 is TGTGCCAGCAGCTTTACGTGGGGGGGGGACACCGGGGAGCTGTTTTTT. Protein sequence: CASSFTWGGDTGELFF. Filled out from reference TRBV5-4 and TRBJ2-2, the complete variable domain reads ETGVTQSPTHLIKTRGQQVTLRCSSQSGHNTVSWYQQALGQGPQFIFQYYREEENGRGNFPPRFSGLQFPNYSSELNVNALELDDSALYLCASSFTWGGDTGELFFGEGSRLTVL.

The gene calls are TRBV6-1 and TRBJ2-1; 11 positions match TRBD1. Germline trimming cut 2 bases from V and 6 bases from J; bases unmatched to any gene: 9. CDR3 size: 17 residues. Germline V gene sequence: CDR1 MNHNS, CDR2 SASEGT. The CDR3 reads CASSERGPGQGGNEQFF. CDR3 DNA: TGTGCCAGCAGTGAAAGGGGACCGGGACAGGGGGGCAATGAGCAGTTCTTC.

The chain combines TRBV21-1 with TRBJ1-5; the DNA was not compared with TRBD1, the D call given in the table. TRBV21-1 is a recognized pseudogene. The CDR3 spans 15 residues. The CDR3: CASRIGGDGNQPQHF. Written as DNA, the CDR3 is TGTGCCAGCCGCATAGGGGGCGACGGCAATCAGCCCCAGCATTTT.

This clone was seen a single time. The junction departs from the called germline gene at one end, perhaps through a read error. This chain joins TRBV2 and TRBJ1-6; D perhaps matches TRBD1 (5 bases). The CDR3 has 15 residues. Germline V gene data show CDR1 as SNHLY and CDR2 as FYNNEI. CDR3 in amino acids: CASSAAGSFNSPLHF. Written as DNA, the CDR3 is TGTGCCAGCAGTGCGGCAGGGTCCTTTAATTCACCCCTCCACTTT.

CDR3 region: CASSGHLNTEAFF. The DNA for the CDR3 is TGTGCCAGCAGCGGACACCTGAACACTGAAGCTTTCTTT. This sequence joins TRBV5-4 and TRBJ1-1; weak D call: TRBD1 (5 bases). The germline V gene encodes CDR1 SGHNT and CDR2 YYREEE (reference sequence). The CDR3 is made up of 13 amino acids. With 4 bases removed from V and 0 bases from J, the gap between germline ends came to 7 bases.

The CDR3 reads CASGKGLGGNEQFF. CDR3 nucleotides: TGTGCCAGCGGTAAGGGACTAGGTGGCAATGAGCAGTTCTTC. This sequence joins TRBV5-5 and TRBJ2-1; 8 positions agree with TRBD2. The CDR3 consists of 14 residues. Germline V CDR1 and CDR2: SGHKS, YYEKEE (reference sequence). Trimming cost V 7 bases and J 6 bases; bases outside gene matches: 9.

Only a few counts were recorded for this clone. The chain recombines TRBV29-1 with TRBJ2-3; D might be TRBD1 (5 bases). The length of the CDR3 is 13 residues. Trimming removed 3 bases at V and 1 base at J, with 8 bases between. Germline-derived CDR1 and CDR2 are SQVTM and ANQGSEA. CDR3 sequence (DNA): TGCAGCGTTGACCAAGGGGGCACAGATACGCAGTATTTT. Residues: CSVDQGGTDTQYF.

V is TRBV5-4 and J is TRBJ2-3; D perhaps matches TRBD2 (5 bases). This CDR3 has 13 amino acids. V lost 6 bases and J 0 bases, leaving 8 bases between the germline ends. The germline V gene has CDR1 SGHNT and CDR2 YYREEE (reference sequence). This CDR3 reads CASKAVSTDTQYF. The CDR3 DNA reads TGTGCCAGCAAAGCGGTTAGCACAGATACGCAGTATTTT.

This CDR3 is CASSPGSSLVRKLFF. CDR3 coding DNA: TGTGCCAGCAGCCCTGGCAGTAGCCTTGTGAGAAAACTGTTTTTT. The rearrangement joins TRBV7-6 to TRBJ1-4; D remains unclear. The CDR3 has 15 amino acids. Germline V gene sequence: CDR1 SGHVS, CDR2 FNYEAQ. Between the trimmed V and J ends, which lost 5 bases and 10 bases, there was a span of 20 bases.

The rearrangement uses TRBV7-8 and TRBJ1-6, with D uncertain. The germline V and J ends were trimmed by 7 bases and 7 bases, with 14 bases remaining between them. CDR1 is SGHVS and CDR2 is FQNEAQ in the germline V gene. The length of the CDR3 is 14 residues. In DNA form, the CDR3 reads TGTGCCAGCACCATAACACTTAGCAATTCACCCCTCCACTTT. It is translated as CASTITLSNSPLHF.

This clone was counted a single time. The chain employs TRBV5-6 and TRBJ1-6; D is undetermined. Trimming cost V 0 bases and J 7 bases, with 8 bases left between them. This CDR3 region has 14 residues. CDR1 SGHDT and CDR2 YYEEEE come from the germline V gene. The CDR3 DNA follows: TGTGCCAGCAGCTTGGGGGCGCGAAATTCACCCCTCCACTTT. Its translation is CASSLGARNSPLHF.

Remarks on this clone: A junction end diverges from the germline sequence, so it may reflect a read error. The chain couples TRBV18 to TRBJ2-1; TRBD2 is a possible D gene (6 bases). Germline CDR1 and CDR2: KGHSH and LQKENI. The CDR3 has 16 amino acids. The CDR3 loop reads CASSLWTTASYNGQFF. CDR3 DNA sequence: TGTGCCAGCTCACTGTGGACTACCGCGTCCTACAATGGGCAGTTCTTC.

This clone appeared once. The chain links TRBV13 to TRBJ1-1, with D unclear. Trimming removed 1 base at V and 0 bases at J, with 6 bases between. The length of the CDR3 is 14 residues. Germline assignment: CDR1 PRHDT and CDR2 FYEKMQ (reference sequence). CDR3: CASSLEPLNTEAFF. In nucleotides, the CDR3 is TGTGCCAGCAGCTTAGAGCCCCTGAACACTGAAGCTTTCTTT.

In DNA, the CDR3 is TGTGCCAGCAGTACGACAGGGCCTGGAAACACCATATATTTT. Protein: CASSTTGPGNTIYF. The chain recombines TRBV2 with TRBJ1-3; 7 positions agree with TRBD1. The germline CDR1 and CDR2 sequences are SNHLY and FYNNEI. The CDR3 is made up of 14 amino acids. Germline trimming cut 5 bases from V and 2 bases from J; bases unmatched to any gene: 3.

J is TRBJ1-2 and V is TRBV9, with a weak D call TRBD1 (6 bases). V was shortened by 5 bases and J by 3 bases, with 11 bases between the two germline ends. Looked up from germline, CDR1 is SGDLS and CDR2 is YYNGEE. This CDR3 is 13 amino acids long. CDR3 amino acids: CASRRGQDYGYTF. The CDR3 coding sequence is TGTGCCAGCAGGCGGGGGCAGGACTATGGCTACACCTTC.

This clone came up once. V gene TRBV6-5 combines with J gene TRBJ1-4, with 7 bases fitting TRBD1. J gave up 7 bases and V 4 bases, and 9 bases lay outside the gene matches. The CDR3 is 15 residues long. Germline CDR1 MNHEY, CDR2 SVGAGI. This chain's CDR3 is CASSLQGRAREKLFF. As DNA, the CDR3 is TGTGCCAGCAGTTTACAGGGGCGAGCTCGTGAAAAACTGTTTTTT.

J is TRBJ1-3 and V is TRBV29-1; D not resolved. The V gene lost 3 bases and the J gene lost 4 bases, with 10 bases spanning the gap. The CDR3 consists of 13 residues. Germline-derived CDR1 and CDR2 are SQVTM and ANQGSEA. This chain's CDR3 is CSVEPEGGNTIYF. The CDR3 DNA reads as TGCAGCGTTGAGCCGGAGGGCGGAAACACCATATATTTT.